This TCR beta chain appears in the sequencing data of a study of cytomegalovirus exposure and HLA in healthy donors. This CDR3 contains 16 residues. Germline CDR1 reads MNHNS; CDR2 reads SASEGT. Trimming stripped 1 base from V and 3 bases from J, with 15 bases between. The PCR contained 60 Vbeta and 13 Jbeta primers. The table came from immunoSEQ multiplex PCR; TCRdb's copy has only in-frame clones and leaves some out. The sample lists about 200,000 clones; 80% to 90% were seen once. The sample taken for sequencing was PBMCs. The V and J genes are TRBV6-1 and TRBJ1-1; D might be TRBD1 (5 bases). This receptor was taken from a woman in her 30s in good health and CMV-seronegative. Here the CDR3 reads CASSEGFWAGHTEAFF. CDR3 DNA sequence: TGTGCCAGCAGTGAAGGGTTTTGGGCAGGGCACACTGAAGCTTTCTTT.